These 11 T cell receptor beta chains originate from one sample sequenced in a study of Ad26.COV2.S vaccination and SARS-CoV-2 variants. TCRdb's table, derived via immunoSEQ multiplex PCR, lists solely in-frame clones and lacks some. The repertoire holds almost 400,000 clones, with around nine tenths as singletons. Treatment denoted: 15 to 20 received Ad26.COV2.S at low or high dose, single or two shots; roughly five received placebo; per-sample allocation not given. Sampling was performed 63 days after the first vaccine or placebo injection. The sequenced sample was peripheral blood, obtained in a trial of Ad26.COV2.S vaccine versus placebo. The receptor source for this set is a person between 18 and 65 years old who received the Ad26.COV2.S COVID-19 vaccine or a placebo.

The chain joins TRBV27 to TRBJ2-5; 8 bases match TRBD2. Germline lookup yields CDR1 MNHEY and CDR2 SMNVEV (reference sequence). Trimming removed 4 bases from V and 6 bases from J; junction bases left unmatched: 10. The CDR3 totals 15 residues. CDR3 sequence: CASSSGTRDRQTQYF. CDR3 DNA sequence: TGTGCCAGCAGTTCCGGGACTAGAGATCGGCAGACCCAGTACTTC.

This clone was counted only a few times. This chain uses TRBV12-3 or TRBV12-4 with TRBJ2-1, with no clear D. Trimming took 5 bases from V and 9 from J, leaving 11 bases between them. The CDR3 runs to 12 residues. In DNA, the CDR3 is TGTGCCAGCAGTAATATCTTGGGTGAGCAGTTCTTC. It specifies CASSNILGEQFF.

The chain uses TRBV10-3 and TRBJ2-7, with TRBD2 matching over 7 bases. The J segment lost 0 bases and the V segment lost 10 bases, leaving 6 bases of the junction unmatched. Germline CDR1 ENHRY, CDR2 SYGVKD. The CDR3 sequence is 13 residues long. The CDR3 DNA sequence: TGTGCCACACTAGCGCTAAGCTCCTACGAGCAGTACTTC. This codes for CATLALSSYEQYF.

A single count supports this clone. This sequence joins TRBV30 and TRBJ2-6, with 7 bases matching TRBD2. Germline V gene lookup returns CDR1 GTSNPN and CDR2 SVGIG (reference sequence). This CDR3 spans 15 amino acids. The junction had 4 bases not matched to a gene; V was cut back by 3 bases and J by 2 bases. The CDR3 is CAWRSRGAGANVLTF. CDR3 coding DNA: TGTGCCTGGAGAAGTCGGGGGGCTGGGGCCAACGTCCTGACTTTC.

The chain is built from TRBV11-2 and TRBJ2-3; maybe TRBD2 (5 bases). The CDR3 sequence is 12 residues long. Germline V gives CDR1 SGHAT, CDR2 FQNNGV. The V end was cut by 5 bases, the J end by 4 bases, with 7 bases between. Here the CDR3 reads CASSPDSDTQYF. CDR3 nucleotides: TGTGCCAGCAGCCCGGACTCAGATACGCAGTATTTT.

This sequence joins TRBV5-1 and TRBJ1-2, with D perhaps TRBD1 (6 bases). V was clipped by 0 bases and J by 8 bases, with 11 bases between them. The CDR3 is 13 amino acids. Germline CDR1 SGHRS, CDR2 YFSETQ. DNA of the CDR3: TGCGCCAGCAGCTTGGAGGGGGTGAGAGGCTACACCTTC. Translating gives CASSLEGVRGYTF.

This clone was seen a few times. The chain employs TRBV11-3 and TRBJ1-6; D unclear. V lost 2 bases and J 8 bases, leaving 10 bases between the germline ends. This CDR3 is built from 14 residues. CDR1 and CDR2 from the germline V gene are SGHNT and YENEEA. CDR3 nucleotides: TGTGCCAGCAGCTTAAGAAGGGCTGATTCACCCCTCCACTTT. This codes for CASSLRRADSPLHF.

The chain recombines TRBV9 with TRBJ1-3, with D hard to call. The CDR3 consists of 15 residues. Deletions cut 3 bases from V and 3 bases from J, with 13 bases between. In germline, CDR1 is SGDLS, CDR2 YYNGEE. In nucleotides, the CDR3 is TGTGCCAGCAGCGCCAAGACCCCGGGTGGAAACACCATATATTTT. It is translated as CASSAKTPGGNTIYF.

J is TRBJ2-6 and V is TRBV15, with 7 bases matching TRBD2. Trimming at V came to 0 bases and at J to 3 bases, leaving 2 bases not matched to a gene. The CDR3 runs to 16 residues. CDR1 and CDR2 (germline): LNHNV, YYDKDF (reference sequence). DNA of the CDR3: TGTGCCACCAGCAGAGATGGGGAGGGTGGGGCCAACGTCCTGACTTTC. Its translation: CATSRDGEGGANVLTF.

The V gene is TRBV3-1 (or the pseudogene TRBV3-2), the J gene TRBJ1-5; D perhaps matches TRBD1 (5 bases). V lost 1 base and J 5 bases, leaving 18 bases between the germline ends. This CDR3 is built from 17 residues. CDR1 is LGHDT, CDR2 YNNKEL, per germline (reference sequence). CDR3 in amino acids: CASSQGGKGVDDQPQHF. The DNA of the CDR3 is TGTGCCAGCAGCCAAGGAGGTAAAGGGGTTGACGATCAGCCCCAGCATTTT.

The DNA for the CDR3 is TGCGCCAGCAGTCGCCGGGTACAACTCCAAGAGACCCAGTACTTC. Translating it yields CASSRRVQLQETQYF. The chain employs TRBV23-1 and TRBJ2-5, with unresolved D. TRBV23-1 is known as an ORF, though its function is uncertain. V was clipped by 4 bases and J by 1 base, with 13 bases between them. The CDR3 consists of 15 residues.